The rows below give T cell receptor beta chains drawn from one sample of a study of beta chain features in type 1 diabetes. Produced via immunoSEQ multiplex PCR; TCRdb's table is partial and in-frame only. The data contain more than 250,000 clones, approximately 24% of them singletons. Material for sequencing was naive CD4+ T cells from blood. The receptor source for this set is a woman aged 25 to 45 with type 1 diabetes. Each CDR3 is given with its conserved first and last residue. The D gene is left open where the match is weak. Only some rows state a clone size, as once, few, many or a class for expanded clones.

abundance: NA; v_gene: TRBV29-1; d_gene: NA; j_gene: TRBJ1-2; CDR3aa: CSGLDSVGGYTF; CDR3nt: TGCAGCGGCCTCGACAGTGTTGGTGGCTACACCTTC
abundance: few; v_gene: TRBV7-9; d_gene: NA; j_gene: TRBJ2-7; CDR3aa: CASSLQAGSYEQYF; CDR3nt: TGTGCCAGCAGCTTACAGGCAGGTTCCTACGAGCAGTACTTC
abundance: NA; v_gene: TRBV29-1; d_gene: NA; j_gene: TRBJ1-1; CDR3aa: CSVEVRGRNTEAFF; CDR3nt: TGCAGCGTTGAGGTAAGGGGAAGGAACACTGAAGCTTTCTTT
abundance: few; v_gene: TRBV5-4; d_gene: NA; j_gene: TRBJ2-3; CDR3aa: CASSLAQYTDTQYF; CDR3nt: TGTGCCAGCAGCTTGGCCCAGTACACAGATACGCAGTATTTT
abundance: NA; v_gene: TRBV7-9; d_gene: TRBD2; j_gene: TRBJ2-3; CDR3aa: CASSSWTSRTSTDTQYF; CDR3nt: TGTGCCAGCAGCTCGTGGACTAGCCGAACTAGCACAGATACGCAGTATTTT
abundance: few; v_gene: TRBV6-5; d_gene: NA; j_gene: TRBJ1-4; CDR3aa: CASSRTVGNEKLFF; CDR3nt: TGTGCCAGCAGCAGGACAGTGGGTAATGAAAAACTGTTTTTT
abundance: few; v_gene: TRBV29-1; d_gene: TRBD1; j_gene: TRBJ1-2; CDR3aa: CSVDALGTGRGYTF; CDR3nt: TGCAGCGTTGATGCCCTTGGGACAGGACGAGGCTACACCTTC
abundance: few; v_gene: TRBV5-1; d_gene: TRBD1; j_gene: TRBJ1-2; CDR3aa: CASHSDRVNGYTF; CDR3nt: TGCGCCAGTCACTCGGACAGGGTGAATGGCTACACCTTC
abundance: few; v_gene: TRBV18; d_gene: TRBD1; j_gene: TRBJ1-2; CDR3aa: CASSPGQLPAYGYTF; CDR3nt: TGTGCCAGCTCACCGGGACAGCTCCCCGCGTATGGCTACACCTTC
abundance: few; v_gene: TRBV6-1; d_gene: NA; j_gene: TRBJ2-3; CDR3aa: CASSETGDTDTQYF; CDR3nt: TGTGCCAGCAGTGAGACAGGAGACACAGATACGCAGTATTTT
abundance: NA; v_gene: TRBV27; d_gene: TRBD1; j_gene: TRBJ1-2; CDR3aa: CASSFRGRSLGYGYTF; CDR3nt: TGTGCCAGCAGTTTCAGGGGGCGCAGTCTTGGGTATGGCTACACCTTC
abundance: NA; v_gene: TRBV4-1; d_gene: NA; j_gene: TRBJ2-1; CDR3aa: CASSLNRESYNEQFF; CDR3nt: TGCGCCAGCAGCCTGAACAGGGAGTCCTACAATGAGCAGTTCTTC
abundance: few; v_gene: TRBV9; d_gene: TRBD2; j_gene: TRBJ2-1; CDR3aa: CASSVLAGGPMSYNEQFF; CDR3nt: TGTGCCAGCAGCGTACTAGCGGGAGGGCCTATGTCCTACAATGAGCAGTTCTTC
abundance: few; v_gene: TRBV5-1; d_gene: TRBD2; j_gene: TRBJ2-1; CDR3aa: CASSSGTSGSNEQFF; CDR3nt: TGCGCCAGCAGCAGCGGGACTAGCGGGAGCAATGAGCAGTTCTTC
abundance: few; v_gene: TRBV29-1; d_gene: NA; j_gene: TRBJ2-2; CDR3aa: CSVRSSSNTGELFF; CDR3nt: TGCAGCGTTAGATCTAGCTCGAACACCGGGGAGCTGTTTTTT
abundance: NA; v_gene: TRBV11-2; d_gene: NA; j_gene: TRBJ2-2; CDR3aa: CASSFYRSSGELFF; CDR3nt: TGTGCCAGCAGCTTCTACAGGTCTTCCGGGGAGCTGTTTTTT
abundance: few; v_gene: TRBV4-1; d_gene: NA; j_gene: TRBJ1-4; CDR3aa: CASSQLGATNEKLFF; CDR3nt: TGCGCCAGCAGCCAACTAGGGGCAACTAATGAAAAACTGTTTTTT
abundance: few; v_gene: TRBV4-1; d_gene: NA; j_gene: TRBJ2-5; CDR3aa: CASSHPAAGRTQYF; CDR3nt: TGCGCCAGCAGCCACCCTGCGGCAGGGCGGACCCAGTACTTC
abundance: NA; v_gene: TRBV19; d_gene: NA; j_gene: TRBJ1-5; CDR3aa: CASSMTANQPQHF; CDR3nt: TGTGCCAGTAGTATGACAGCCAATCAGCCCCAGCATTTT
abundance: NA; v_gene: TRBV19; d_gene: NA; j_gene: TRBJ1-5; CDR3aa: CASSIEITGVGQPQHF; CDR3nt: TGTGCCAGTAGTATAGAAATAACCGGGGTTGGTCAGCCCCAGCATTTT
abundance: NA; v_gene: TRBV7-2; d_gene: TRBD1; j_gene: TRBJ1-2; CDR3aa: CASSLDRGYGYTF; CDR3nt: TGTGCCAGCAGCCTGGACAGGGGATATGGCTACACCTTC
abundance: NA; v_gene: TRBV5-1; d_gene: TRBD1; j_gene: TRBJ1-2; CDR3aa: CASSFRQGYGYTF; CDR3nt: TGCGCCAGCAGCTTTAGACAGGGCTATGGCTACACCTTC
abundance: NA; v_gene: TRBV11-2; d_gene: TRBD2; j_gene: TRBJ2-7; CDR3aa: CASSLTVAGTYEQYF; CDR3nt: TGTGCCAGCAGCTTAACGGTAGCGGGAACCTACGAGCAGTACTTC
abundance: few; v_gene: TRBV7-2; d_gene: NA; j_gene: TRBJ2-5; CDR3aa: CASSYVLGRETQYF; CDR3nt: TGTGCCAGCAGTTATGTCCTAGGTCGGGAGACCCAGTACTTC
abundance: NA; v_gene: TRBV29-1; d_gene: NA; j_gene: TRBJ2-1; CDR3aa: CSVEWHEQFF; CDR3nt: TGCAGCGTTGAGTGGCATGAGCAGTTCTTC
abundance: NA; v_gene: TRBV7-9; d_gene: NA; j_gene: TRBJ2-7; CDR3aa: CASSSQGMSYEQYF; CDR3nt: TGTGCCAGCAGCTCGCAGGGTATGAGCTACGAGCAGTACTTC
abundance: NA; v_gene: TRBV2; d_gene: NA; j_gene: TRBJ1-1; CDR3aa: CASSVLMNTEAFF; CDR3nt: TGTGCCAGCAGTGTACTCATGAACACTGAAGCTTTCTTT
abundance: NA; v_gene: TRBV14; d_gene: NA; j_gene: TRBJ1-2; CDR3aa: CASSQVARWGYTF; CDR3nt: TGTGCCAGCAGCCAAGTGGCCAGATGGGGCTACACCTTC
abundance: few; v_gene: TRBV7-3; d_gene: NA; j_gene: TRBJ2-3; CDR3aa: CASSRDSSTDTQYF; CDR3nt: TGTGCCAGCAGCCGGGACTCTAGCACAGATACGCAGTATTTT
abundance: NA; v_gene: TRBV7-2; d_gene: NA; j_gene: TRBJ2-1; CDR3aa: CASSSRVYNEQFF; CDR3nt: TGTGCCAGCAGCTCCCGGGTTTACAATGAGCAGTTCTTC
abundance: NA; v_gene: TRBV2; d_gene: TRBD2; j_gene: TRBJ2-5; CDR3aa: CASFPGSGRGQETQYF; CDR3nt: TGTGCCAGCTTCCCGGGTAGCGGGAGAGGCCAAGAGACCCAGTACTTC
abundance: NA; v_gene: TRBV7-3; d_gene: NA; j_gene: TRBJ1-2; CDR3aa: CASSSPGNYGYTF; CDR3nt: TGTGCCAGCAGCTCCCCAGGGAACTATGGCTACACCTTC
abundance: few; v_gene: TRBV29-1; d_gene: NA; j_gene: TRBJ2-5; CDR3aa: CSVATPREQYF; CDR3nt: TGCAGCGTCGCTACCCCACGAGAGCAGTACTTC
abundance: NA; v_gene: TRBV28; d_gene: TRBD1; j_gene: TRBJ1-5; CDR3aa: CASSQGEGYSNQPQHF; CDR3nt: TGTGCCAGCAGCCAGGGGGAAGGGTATAGCAATCAGCCCCAGCATTTT
abundance: few; v_gene: TRBV6-5; d_gene: TRBD1; j_gene: TRBJ1-1; CDR3aa: CASSYSGQGAGTEAFF; CDR3nt: TGTGCCAGCAGTTACTCCGGACAGGGGGCGGGAACTGAAGCTTTCTTT
abundance: NA; v_gene: TRBV7-9; d_gene: NA; j_gene: TRBJ1-2; CDR3aa: CASSLVTPSYGYTF; CDR3nt: TGTGCCAGCAGCTTAGTGACACCCAGCTATGGCTACACCTTC
abundance: NA; v_gene: TRBV19; d_gene: TRBD2; j_gene: TRBJ2-1; CDR3aa: CGTRGASGSYNEQFF; CDR3nt: TGTGGAACCCGGGGAGCTAGCGGCTCCTACAATGAGCAGTTCTTC
abundance: NA; v_gene: TRBV30; d_gene: TRBD2; j_gene: TRBJ2-3; CDR3aa: CAWSVRRGRPGTDTQYF; CDR3nt: TGTGCCTGGAGTGTACGTCGCGGGAGGCCCGGCACAGATACGCAGTATTTT
abundance: NA; v_gene: TRBV28; d_gene: NA; j_gene: TRBJ1-2; CDR3aa: CASSLVQGSSGYTF; CDR3nt: TGTGCCAGCAGTTTAGTTCAGGGAAGCTCGGGCTACACCTTC
abundance: few; v_gene: TRBV4-1; d_gene: NA; j_gene: TRBJ1-2; CDR3aa: CASSQVGDSLGYTF; CDR3nt: TGCGCCAGCAGCCAAGTAGGGGATTCCCTTGGCTACACCTTC
abundance: NA; v_gene: TRBV7-2; d_gene: NA; j_gene: TRBJ2-1; CDR3aa: CASSLTPGINEQFF; CDR3nt: TGTGCCAGCAGCTTAACCCCAGGCATCAATGAGCAGTTCTTC
abundance: few; v_gene: TRBV5-4; d_gene: NA; j_gene: TRBJ2-7; CDR3aa: CASSSQDKQLYEQYF; CDR3nt: TGTGCCAGCAGCTCTCAGGACAAACAACTCTACGAGCAGTACTTC
abundance: NA; v_gene: TRBV6-1; d_gene: NA; j_gene: TRBJ1-1; CDR3aa: CASKAQGWDGAFF; CDR3nt: TGTGCCAGCAAGGCCCAGGGCTGGGATGGGGCTTTCTTT
abundance: NA; v_gene: TRBV29-1; d_gene: TRBD2; j_gene: TRBJ2-7; CDR3aa: CSVIAGGGEQYF; CDR3nt: TGCAGCGTGATAGCGGGAGGAGGGGAGCAGTACTTC
abundance: few; v_gene: TRBV28; d_gene: TRBD1; j_gene: TRBJ2-7; CDR3aa: CASSLGPGQYLGEQYF; CDR3nt: TGTGCCAGCAGTTTAGGCCCGGGACAGTATCTCGGCGAGCAGTACTTC
abundance: NA; v_gene: TRBV29-1; d_gene: TRBD2; j_gene: TRBJ2-1; CDR3aa: CSVAGAETSGLDKAYNEQFF; CDR3nt: TGCAGCGTTGCCGGTGCGGAGACTAGCGGACTCGATAAAGCCTACAATGAGCAGTTCTTC
abundance: NA; v_gene: TRBV7-9; d_gene: NA; j_gene: TRBJ2-2; CDR3aa: CASSLKERNTGELFF; CDR3nt: TGTGCCAGCAGCTTAAAAGAGCGGAACACCGGGGAGCTGTTTTTT
abundance: NA; v_gene: TRBV5-4; d_gene: NA; j_gene: TRBJ2-5; CDR3aa: CASSSPPVGATETQYF; CDR3nt: TGTGCCAGCAGCTCCCCCCCAGTGGGAGCGACCGAGACCCAGTACTTC
abundance: NA; v_gene: TRBV9; d_gene: NA; j_gene: TRBJ1-4; CDR3aa: CASSDPGTSNEKLFF; CDR3nt: TGTGCCAGCAGCGATCCCGGGACTTCTAATGAAAAACTGTTTTTT
abundance: NA; v_gene: TRBV5-1; d_gene: NA; j_gene: TRBJ2-5; CDR3aa: CASNRGGTQETQYF; CDR3nt: TGCGCCAGCAACAGGGGGGGCACCCAAGAGACCCAGTACTTC
abundance: NA; v_gene: TRBV2; d_gene: NA; j_gene: TRBJ2-5; CDR3aa: CASSEGGVETQYF; CDR3nt: TGTGCCAGCAGTGAAGGGGGAGTAGAGACCCAGTACTTC
abundance: NA; v_gene: TRBV6-1; d_gene: TRBD1; j_gene: TRBJ2-1; CDR3aa: CASSETPGQGANEQFF; CDR3nt: TGTGCCAGCAGTGAAACTCCGGGACAGGGGGCGAATGAGCAGTTCTTC
abundance: NA; v_gene: TRBV4-1; d_gene: NA; j_gene: TRBJ1-5; CDR3aa: CASSPQGFSQPQHF; CDR3nt: TGCGCCAGCAGCCCACAGGGTTTTAGCCAGCCCCAGCATTTT